This is a list of T cell receptor beta chains from one sample in a study of blood T cells in healthy people across ages. Via MiXCR, TCRdb re-called the 5' RACE reads, giving one row per CDR3 protein. This table holds about 700,000 distinct CDR3 sequences, roughly 32% found once. The sequencing input was blood. The receptor set was obtained from a woman older than 75 in good health. Each CDR3 is given with its conserved first and last residue. A D gene is named only where the DNA matches it firmly. Size values are once, few and many counts, or a class for expanded clones, and some rows have none.

CDR3aa,CDR3nt,d_gene,j_gene,abundance,len,v_gene
CASSPSGGRGAEDTQYF,TGTGCCAGCAGCCCCTCCGGGGGGCGGGGGGCGGAAGATACGCAGTATTTT,TRBD2,TRBJ2-3,many,17,TRBV7-2
CASSLQTGRLLTF,TGTGCCAGCAGTCTCCAGACAGGGCGATTGCTCACCTTC,TRBD1,TRBJ1-2,many,13,TRBV2
CASSLDWGRNTEAFF,TGTGCCAGCAGCTTAGACTGGGGGAGGAACACTGAAGCTTTCTTT,NA,TRBJ1-1,few,15,TRBV7-8
CASSYSGTGRHNEQFF,TGTGCCAGCAGTTACTCCGGGACAGGGAGGCACAATGAGCAGTTCTTC,TRBD1,TRBJ2-1,many,16,TRBV6-2/TRBV6-3
CSARVASGANEQFF,TGCAGTGCTAGAGTAGCTAGCGGGGCGAATGAGCAGTTCTTC,TRBD2,TRBJ2-1,many,14,TRBV20-1
CASSQELVRGAGNEQFF,TGTGCCAGCAGCCAAGAATTGGTACGGGGGGCCGGCAATGAGCAGTTCTTC,NA,TRBJ2-1,NA,17,TRBV4-2
CASSQGSQGMATEAFF,TGTGCCAGCAGCCAAGGGTCCCAGGGTATGGCCACTGAAGCTTTCTTT,NA,TRBJ1-1,few,16,TRBV3-1
CSAPTSGAAETQYF,TGCAGTGCACCGACTAGCGGGGCAGCGGAGACCCAGTACTTC,TRBD2,TRBJ2-5,many,14,TRBV20-1
CAWSVERDGNQPQHF,TGTGCCTGGAGTGTAGAGAGGGACGGCAATCAGCCCCAGCATTTT,NA,TRBJ1-5,NA,15,TRBV30
CASRSDTSGGTWETQYF,TGTGCCAGCAGATCAGACACTAGCGGGGGGACATGGGAGACCCAGTACTTC,TRBD2,TRBJ2-5,NA,17,TRBV12-3/TRBV12-4
CASSFTGDSYQPQHF,TGTGCCAGCAGTTTTACAGGGGATTCTTATCAGCCCCAGCATTTT,TRBD1,TRBJ1-5,few,15,TRBV28
CSARDQTKGSYNEQFF,TGCAGTGCTAGAGACCAAACGAAGGGCTCCTACAATGAGCAGTTCTTC,NA,TRBJ2-1,NA,16,TRBV20-1